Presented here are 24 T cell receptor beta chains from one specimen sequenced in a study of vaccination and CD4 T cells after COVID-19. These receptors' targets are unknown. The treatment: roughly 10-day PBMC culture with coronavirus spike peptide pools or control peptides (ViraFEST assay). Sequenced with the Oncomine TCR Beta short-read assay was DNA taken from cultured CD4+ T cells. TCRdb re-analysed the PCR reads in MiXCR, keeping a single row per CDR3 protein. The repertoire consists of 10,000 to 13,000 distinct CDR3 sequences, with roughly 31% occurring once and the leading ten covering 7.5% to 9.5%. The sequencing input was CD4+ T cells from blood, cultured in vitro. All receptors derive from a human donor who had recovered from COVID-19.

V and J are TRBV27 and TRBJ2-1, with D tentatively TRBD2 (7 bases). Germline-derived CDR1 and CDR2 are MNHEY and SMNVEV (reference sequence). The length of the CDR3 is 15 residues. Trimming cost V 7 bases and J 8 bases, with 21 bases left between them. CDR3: CASIAGGPGSYEQFF. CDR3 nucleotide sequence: TGTGCCAGCATCGCCGGGGGGCCTGGGAGCTATGAGCAGTTCTTC.

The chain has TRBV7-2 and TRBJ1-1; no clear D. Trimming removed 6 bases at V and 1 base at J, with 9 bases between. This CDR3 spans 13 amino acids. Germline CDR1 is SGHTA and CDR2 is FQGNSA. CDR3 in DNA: TGTGCCAGCAGAGGGTTAGGGAACACTGAAGCTTTCTTT. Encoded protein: CASRGLGNTEAFF.

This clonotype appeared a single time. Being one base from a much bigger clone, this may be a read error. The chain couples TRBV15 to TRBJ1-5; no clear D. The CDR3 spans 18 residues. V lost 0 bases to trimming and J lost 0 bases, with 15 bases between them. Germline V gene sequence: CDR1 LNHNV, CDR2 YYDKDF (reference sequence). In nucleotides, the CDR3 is TGTGCCACCAGCAGAGATAGGAAGGATCGGTATAGCAATCAGCCCCAGCATTTT. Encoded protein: CATSRDRKDRYSNQPQHF.

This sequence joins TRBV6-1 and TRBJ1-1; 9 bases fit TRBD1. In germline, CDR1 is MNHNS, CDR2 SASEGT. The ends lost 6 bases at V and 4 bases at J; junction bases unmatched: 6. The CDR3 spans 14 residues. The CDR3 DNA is TGTGCCAGCAGAAAAGGACAGGGGTCCACTGAAGCTTTCTTT. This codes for CASRKGQGSTEAFF.

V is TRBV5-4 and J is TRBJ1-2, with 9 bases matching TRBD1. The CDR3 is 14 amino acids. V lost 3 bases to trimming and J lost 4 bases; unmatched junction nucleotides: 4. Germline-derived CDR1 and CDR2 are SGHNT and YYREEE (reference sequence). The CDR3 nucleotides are TGTGCCAGCAGCTCCGACAGGGGGGCCTATGGCTACACCTTC. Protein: CASSSDRGAYGYTF.

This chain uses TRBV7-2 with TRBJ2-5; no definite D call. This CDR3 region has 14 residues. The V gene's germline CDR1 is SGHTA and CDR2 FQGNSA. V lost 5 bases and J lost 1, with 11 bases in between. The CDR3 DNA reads TGTGCCAGCAGCCTCTGGAAATCCCAAGAGACCCAGTACTTC. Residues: CASSLWKSQETQYF. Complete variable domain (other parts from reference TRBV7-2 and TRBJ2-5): GAGVSQSPSNKVTEKGKDVELRCDPISGHTALYWYRQSLGQGLEFLIYFQGNSAPDKSGLPSDRFSAERTGGSVSTLTIQRTQQEDSAVYLCASSLWKSQETQYFGPGTRLLVL.

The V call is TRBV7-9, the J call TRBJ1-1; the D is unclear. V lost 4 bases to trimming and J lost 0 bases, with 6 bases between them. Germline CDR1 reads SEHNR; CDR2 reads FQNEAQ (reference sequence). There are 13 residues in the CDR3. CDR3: CASSSTVNTEAFF. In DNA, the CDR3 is TGTGCCAGCAGCTCGACCGTGAACACTGAAGCTTTCTTT.

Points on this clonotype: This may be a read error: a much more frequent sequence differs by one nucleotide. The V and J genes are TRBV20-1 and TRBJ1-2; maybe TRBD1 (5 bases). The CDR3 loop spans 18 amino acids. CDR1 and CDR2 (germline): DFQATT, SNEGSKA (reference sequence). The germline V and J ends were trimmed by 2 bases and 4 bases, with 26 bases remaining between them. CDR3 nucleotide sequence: TGCAGTGCTAGATTCCAGGGAGGGGACCTGGTAAAACCCTATGGCTACACCTTC. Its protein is CSARFQGGDLVKPYGYTF.

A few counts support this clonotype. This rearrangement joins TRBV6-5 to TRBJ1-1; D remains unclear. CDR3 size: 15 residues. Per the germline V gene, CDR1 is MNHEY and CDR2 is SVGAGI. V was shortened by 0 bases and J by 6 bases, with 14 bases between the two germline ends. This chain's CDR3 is CASSYSLRWSSEAFF. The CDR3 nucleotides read TGTGCCAGCAGTTACTCGTTGAGATGGAGCTCTGAAGCTTTCTTT.

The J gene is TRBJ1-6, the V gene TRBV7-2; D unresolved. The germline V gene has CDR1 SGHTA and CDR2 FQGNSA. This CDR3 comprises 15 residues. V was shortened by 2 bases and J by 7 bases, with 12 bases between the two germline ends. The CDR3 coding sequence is TGTGCCAGCAGCTTATTTGGACGGGAAAATTCACCCCTCCACTTT. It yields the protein CASSLFGRENSPLHF.

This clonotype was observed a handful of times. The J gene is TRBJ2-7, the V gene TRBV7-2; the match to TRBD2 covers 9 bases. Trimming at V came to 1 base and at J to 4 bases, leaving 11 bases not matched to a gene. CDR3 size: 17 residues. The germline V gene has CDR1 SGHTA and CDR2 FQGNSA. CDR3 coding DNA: TGTGCCAGCAGCTTAGTTGGCGGGGGGGCACAAAGGTACGAGCAGTACTTC. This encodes CASSLVGGGAQRYEQYF.

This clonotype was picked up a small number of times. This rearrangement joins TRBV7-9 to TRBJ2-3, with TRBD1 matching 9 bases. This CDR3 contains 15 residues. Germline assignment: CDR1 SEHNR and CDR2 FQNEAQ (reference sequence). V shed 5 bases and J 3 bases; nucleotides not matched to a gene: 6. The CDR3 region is CASSIGTGLTDTQYF. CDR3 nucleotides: TGTGCCAGCAGCATCGGGACAGGGTTGACAGATACGCAGTATTTT.

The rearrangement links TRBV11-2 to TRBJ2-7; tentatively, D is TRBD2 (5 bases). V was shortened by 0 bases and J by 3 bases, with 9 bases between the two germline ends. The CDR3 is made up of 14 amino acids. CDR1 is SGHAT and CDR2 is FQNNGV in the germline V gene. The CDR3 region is CASSLDRTYYEQYF. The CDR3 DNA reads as TGTGCCAGCAGCTTAGACAGGACTTACTACGAGCAGTACTTC. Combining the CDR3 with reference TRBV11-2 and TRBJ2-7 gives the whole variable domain EAGVAQSPRYKIIEKRQSVAFWCNPISGHATLYWYQQILGQGPKLLIQFQNNGVVDDSQLPKDRFSAERLKGVDSTLKIQPAKLEDSAVYLCASSLDRTYYEQYFGPGTRLTVT.

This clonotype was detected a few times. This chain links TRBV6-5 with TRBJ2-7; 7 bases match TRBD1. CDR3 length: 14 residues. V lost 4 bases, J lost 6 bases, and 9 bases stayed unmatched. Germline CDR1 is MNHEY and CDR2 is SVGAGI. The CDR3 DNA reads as TGTGCCAGCAGTTTCCGACAGGGTCGGCTCGAGCAGTACTTC. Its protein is CASSFRQGRLEQYF.

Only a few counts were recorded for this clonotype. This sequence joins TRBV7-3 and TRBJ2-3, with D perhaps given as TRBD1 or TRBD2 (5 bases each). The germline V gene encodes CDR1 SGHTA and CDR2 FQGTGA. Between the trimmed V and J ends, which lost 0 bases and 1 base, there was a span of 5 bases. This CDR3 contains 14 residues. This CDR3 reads CASSLTGGTDTQYF. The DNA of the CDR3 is TGTGCCAGCAGCTTAACGGGGGGCACAGATACGCAGTATTTT.

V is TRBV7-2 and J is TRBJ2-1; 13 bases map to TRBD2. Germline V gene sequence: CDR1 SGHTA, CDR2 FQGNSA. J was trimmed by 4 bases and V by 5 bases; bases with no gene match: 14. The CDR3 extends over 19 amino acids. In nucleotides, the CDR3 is TGTGCCAGCAGCCCACGGACTAGCGGGGGTCCGACACCATACAATGAGCAGTTCTTC. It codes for CASSPRTSGGPTPYNEQFF. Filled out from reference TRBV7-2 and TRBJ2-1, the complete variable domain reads GAGVSQSPSNKVTEKGKDVELRCDPISGHTALYWYRQSLGQGLEFLIYFQGNSAPDKSGLPSDRFSAERTGGSVSTLTIQRTQQEDSAVYLCASSPRTSGGPTPYNEQFFGPGTRLTVL.

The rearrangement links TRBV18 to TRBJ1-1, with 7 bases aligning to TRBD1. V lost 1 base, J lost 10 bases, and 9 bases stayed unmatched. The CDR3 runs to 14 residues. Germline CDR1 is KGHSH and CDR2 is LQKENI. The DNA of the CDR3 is TGTGCCAGCTCACCACAGGCCCCGCAGGGGGGAGCTTTCTTT. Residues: CASSPQAPQGGAFF.

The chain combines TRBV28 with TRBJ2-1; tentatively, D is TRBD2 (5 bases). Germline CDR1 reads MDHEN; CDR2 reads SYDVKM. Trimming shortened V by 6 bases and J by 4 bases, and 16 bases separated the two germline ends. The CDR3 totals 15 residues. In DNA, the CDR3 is TGTGCCAGCAGCTCCTTGACTCCGGGATACAATGAGCAGTTCTTC. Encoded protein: CASSSLTPGYNEQFF.

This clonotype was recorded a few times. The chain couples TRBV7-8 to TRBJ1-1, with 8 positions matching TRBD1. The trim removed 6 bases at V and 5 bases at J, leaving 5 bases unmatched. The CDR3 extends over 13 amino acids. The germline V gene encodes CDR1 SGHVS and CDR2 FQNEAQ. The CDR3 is CASSRTGRTEAFF. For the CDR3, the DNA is TGTGCCAGCAGTCGGACAGGGCGAACTGAAGCTTTCTTT. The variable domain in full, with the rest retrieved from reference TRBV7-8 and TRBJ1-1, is GAGVSQSPRYKVAKRGQDVALRCDPISGHVSLFWYQQALGQGPEFLTYFQNEAQLDKSGLPSDRFFAERPEGSVSTLKIQRTQQEDSAVYLCASSRTGRTEAFFGQGTRLTVV.

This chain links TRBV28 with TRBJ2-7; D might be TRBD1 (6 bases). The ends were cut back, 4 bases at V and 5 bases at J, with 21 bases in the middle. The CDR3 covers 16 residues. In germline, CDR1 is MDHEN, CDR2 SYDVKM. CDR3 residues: CASSSILKGVGDEQYF. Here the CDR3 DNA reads TGTGCCAGCAGTTCAATTCTAAAGGGGGTGGGGGACGAGCAGTACTTC.

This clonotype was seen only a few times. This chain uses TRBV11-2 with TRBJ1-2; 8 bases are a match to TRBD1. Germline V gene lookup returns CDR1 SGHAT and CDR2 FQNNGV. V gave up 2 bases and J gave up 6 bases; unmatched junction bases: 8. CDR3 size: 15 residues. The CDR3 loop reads CASSLWTGNPNGYTF. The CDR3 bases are TGTGCCAGCAGCTTATGGACAGGGAACCCTAATGGCTACACCTTC.

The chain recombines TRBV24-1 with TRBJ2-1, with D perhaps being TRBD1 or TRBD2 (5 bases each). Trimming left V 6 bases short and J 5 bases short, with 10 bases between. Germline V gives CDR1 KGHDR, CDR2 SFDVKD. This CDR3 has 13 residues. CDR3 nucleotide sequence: TGTGCCACCAGTCGGGGCGGAAACAATGAGCAGTTCTTC. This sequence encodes CATSRGGNNEQFF.

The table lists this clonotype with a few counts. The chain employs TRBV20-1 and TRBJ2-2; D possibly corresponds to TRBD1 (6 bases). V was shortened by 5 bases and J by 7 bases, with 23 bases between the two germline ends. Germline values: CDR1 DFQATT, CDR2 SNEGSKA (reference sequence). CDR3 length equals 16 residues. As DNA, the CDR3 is TGCAGTGCTCCGGACAGCTACCATTCGGAAGGCGGGGAGCTGTTTTTT. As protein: CSAPDSYHSEGGELFF.

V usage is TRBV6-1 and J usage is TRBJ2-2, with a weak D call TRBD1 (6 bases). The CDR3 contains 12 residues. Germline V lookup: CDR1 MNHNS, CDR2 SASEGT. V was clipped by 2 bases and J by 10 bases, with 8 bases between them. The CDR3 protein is CASSEQGQELFF. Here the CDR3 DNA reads TGTGCCAGCAGTGAACAGGGACAGGAGCTGTTTTTT.